There are a few counts of the clone carrying this T cell receptor beta chain. Antigen specificity is unknown. The sample comes from a study of vaccination and CD4 T cells after COVID-19. Turning to the study itself: Median time from second vaccine dose to sampling was less than 85 days (14 to 241).

The treatment was: roughly 11-day PBMC culture with coronavirus spike peptide pools or control peptides (ViraFEST assay). The Oncomine TCR Beta short-read assay was applied to DNA of cultured CD4+ T cells. TCRdb ran MiXCR on the PCR reads and lists one entry per CDR3 protein. The sample consists of about 15,000 distinct CDR3 sequences, about 38% of them appearing once. CDR1 is DFQATT and CDR2 is SNEGSKA in the germline V gene (reference sequence). The CDR3 has 14 residues. Trimming stripped 4 bases from V and 1 base from J, with 11 bases between. Study outcomes and limitations: Recorded median SARS-CoV-2-reactive clonotype numbers increased from approximately 21 to 40 without reaching significance.

The receptor's source is a human donor with COVID-19. This sequence joins TRBV20-1 and TRBJ1-3; the D gene is possibly TRBD1 (5 bases). Sequencing was done on a sample of cultured CD4+ T cells from blood. CDR3 protein: CSAKHAGSGNTIYF. As DNA, the CDR3 is TGCAGTGCTAAGCACGCAGGGTCTGGAAACACCATATATTTT.